Listed below are T cell receptor beta chains from one sample, sequenced in a study of cytomegalovirus exposure and HLA in healthy donors. Sequenced by immunoSEQ multiplex PCR; TCRdb stores in-frame clones only, minus some. The data contain 110,000 to 150,000 clones, more than 80% of them singletons. Sequenced material: PBMCs. Every receptor here comes from a woman between 40 and 55 years old in good health and CMV-seropositive. The CDR3 runs from the conserved cysteine through the conserved F or W.

15	TRBV6-5	CASSYGTFSSYEQYF
11	TRBV29-1	CSARESNEQFF
13	TRBV7-9	CASKELARGTIYF
13	TRBV7-9	CASSLAVSYTQYF
14	TRBV6-6	CASSYSRGQGGYTF
15	TRBV11-2	CASSPQGSGANVLTF
12	TRBV7-9	CSSSFSAGELFF
14	TRBV7-9	CASSLGDSLKPQHF
15	TRBV28	CASPPDRGRKDTQYF
13	TRBV19	CASSRASNYGYTF
18	TRBV18	CASSPVLLTSGRAGEQFF
18	TRBV2	CASRTPTGGQLTNEKLFF
16	TRBV9	CASSPQMEGGSSPLHF
15	TRBV6-1	CASSEEGLSHYEQYF
13	TRBV7-9	CASRGRAIGEAFF
13	TRBV2	CASSERQLYGYTF
19	TRBV7-8	CASSEGQGPPSGRVDEQFF